Listed below are T cell receptor beta chains from one sample, sequenced in a study of T cells in localized non-small cell lung cancer. Data came from immunoSEQ multiplex PCR; TCRdb stores just in-frame clones and leaves some out. The sample gives under 4,500 clones, 25% of which show up once; 7% to 10% is in the top ten. The sequenced sample was lung tumor tissue, obtained before any cancer treatment. These receptors all stem from a male donor aged 60 or older with stage I lung adenocarcinoma. Each CDR3 is given with its conserved first and last residue. The order of the fields is V gene, D gene, clone size, J gene, CDR3 protein, CDR3 DNA. The D gene is left open where the match is weak. Not all rows give a size; the values are once, few, many and, for expanded clones, a class.

TRBV30	-	-	TRBJ1-6	CAWSRGQINSPLHF	TGTGCCTGGAGCCGCGGACAAATTAATTCACCCCTCCACTTT
TRBV18	-	-	TRBJ2-2	CASSPPGQSDTGELFF	TGTGCCAGCTCACCACCGGGACAATCGGACACCGGGGAGCTGTTTTTT
TRBV29-1	-	-	TRBJ2-3	CSGSRRLTDTQYF	TGCAGCGGGAGCCGGAGACTCACAGATACGCAGTATTTT
TRBV11-3	TRBD1	-	TRBJ1-2	CASSLGTGNYGYTF	TGTGCCAGCAGCTTAGGGACAGGAAACTATGGCTACACCTTC
TRBV6-8	-	-	TRBJ1-1	CASSYSGTLNTEAFF	TGTGCCAGCAGTTACTCGGGGACACTGAACACTGAAGCTTTCTTT
TRBV11-3	-	-	TRBJ2-7	CASSLGSARGWQYF	TGTGCCAGCAGCTTAGGGTCTGCAAGGGGGTGGCAGTACTTC
TRBV14	-	-	TRBJ2-5	CASSQWEAVADTQYF	TGTGCCAGCAGCCAATGGGAGGCGGTGGCGGATACCCAGTACTTC
TRBV29-1	-	-	TRBJ2-5	CSVEPLTAGETQYF	TGCAGCGTTGAACCACTGACGGCGGGCGAGACCCAGTACTTC
TRBV11-3	-	few	TRBJ2-7	CASSLGAVAYEQYF	TGTGCCAGCAGCTTAGGAGCGGTAGCCTACGAGCAGTACTTC
TRBV12-5	-	-	TRBJ2-3	CASTSPDRQEGADTQYF	TGTGCCAGCACCTCTCCGGACCGACAGGAGGGGGCAGATACGCAGTATTTT
TRBV28	-	-	TRBJ2-7	CASSLGTYEQYF	TGTGCCAGCAGTTTGGGCACCTACGAGCAGTACTTC
TRBV19	TRBD1	few	TRBJ1-5	CASRARTGREPQHF	TGTGCCAGTAGAGCGAGGACAGGGCGTGAGCCCCAGCATTTT
TRBV9	-	medium-sized	TRBJ1-1	CASSVAPTGNTEAFF	TGTGCCAGCAGCGTAGCCCCGACAGGGAACACTGAAGCTTTCTTT